Described below is a single T cell receptor beta chain sequence and its context. Its antigen is undetermined. These data are taken from a study of T cells in Graves' hyperthyroidism and ophthalmopathy. Study context: Blood from the periphery was taken at initial diagnosis, before any treatment. Study findings and constraints: Within blood appeared most thyroid clonotypes that had expanded above 0.001.

The V and J ends lost 0 bases and 8 bases respectively, with 14 bases between them. In germline, CDR1 is MNHNY, CDR2 SVGAGI (reference sequence). There are 16 residues in the CDR3. Amplification yielded TCR beta CDR3 regions, with RNA transcripts as the source. Initially, a first-round RT-PCR of the TCR CDR3 employed the HTBI primer set. TCRdb called the multiplex PCR reads again in MiXCR, with one record for every CDR3 protein. This table holds approximately 350,000 distinct CDR3 sequences, 12% to 15% found once. The sequence was obtained from an older woman with Graves' ophthalmopathy. Sequenced material: blood. This chain connects TRBV6-6 to TRBJ1-6; D might be TRBD1 (6 bases). The CDR3 loop reads CASSYSFKGGDSPLHF. In nucleotides, the CDR3 is TGTGCCAGCAGTTACTCGTTCAAGGGGGGGGATTCACCCCTCCACTTT.